This T cell receptor (beta chain) was identified during a study of T-cell memory formation after mild COVID-19. Study-level points and caveats: Balance between CD4 and CD8 was seen in clones contracting day 15 to 85, and a CD4+ lean was seen in later expanders.

V was pared by 0 bases and J by 0 bases, with 16 bases between. Germline CDR1 reads SGHRS; CDR2 reads YFSETQ. The CDR3 consists of 18 residues. TCRdb called the 5' RACE reads again in MiXCR, with one record for every CDR3 protein. This table has about 340,000 distinct CDR3 sequences, over 10% appearing once. This clonotype was seen a few times. Its antigen is not known. Sample: PBMCs or a T cell subset sorted from them (not recorded which). The rearrangement joins TRBV5-1 to TRBJ1-5; no firm D call. This clonotype was obtained from a young man who had mild COVID-19 (a few samples of this study predate the infection). Cell type and time point are not known. In DNA, the CDR3 is TGCGCCAGCAGCTTGGGGCCATCAGGAGACCTTAGCAATCAGCCCCAGCATTTT. Protein product: CASSLGPSGDLSNQPQHF.